These 6 T cell receptor beta chains originate from one sample sequenced in a study of post-analysis software for immune sequencing data. What these receptors recognize is not known. Prepared libraries of TCR beta cDNA carried unique molecular identifiers. MiXCR, applied by TCRdb to the PCR reads, yields one record per CDR3 protein. The table lists approximately 730,000 distinct CDR3 sequences, around 27% of them singletons, with 0.5% to 0.6% in the top ten. Points from the study as a whole: Four or five TRBV segments were more frequent in patients than controls; TRBV5-6, TRBV5-1 and TRBV20-1 belonged to this group.

Sample: blood. All receptors derive from a girl aged 5-17 years with multiple sclerosis.

This clonotype was observed at least ten times. V is TRBV6-2 or TRBV6-3 and J is TRBJ2-3; D remains unclear. CDR1 and CDR2 from the germline V gene are MNHEY and SVGEGT. CDR3 length equals 12 residues. Trimming took 6 bases from V and 3 from J, leaving 7 bases between them. CDR3 amino acids: CASSNPTDTQYF. DNA for the CDR3: TGTGCCAGCAGCAATCCAACAGATACGCAGTATTTT.

The genes are TRBV2 and TRBJ1-2, with a tentative D call TRBD1 (6 bases). The CDR3 spans 15 residues. The germline gives CDR1 SNHLY, CDR2 FYNNEI. V shed 8 bases and J shed 4 bases, with 20 bases lying between them. This CDR3 reads CASPHRFRGGYGYTF. CDR3 bases: TGTGCCAGCCCCCACCGTTTCAGGGGAGGCTATGGCTACACCTTC.

The chain employs TRBV6-2 or TRBV6-3 and TRBJ2-3, with TRBD2 as a possible D gene (6 bases). Trimming pared 0 bases from V and 2 bases from J, leaving 9 bases between. This CDR3 region has 15 residues. Germline V gene sequence: CDR1 MNHEY, CDR2 SVGEGT. The CDR3: CASSYSEGDTDTQYF. The CDR3 DNA follows: TGTGCCAGCAGTTACTCGGAGGGAGACACAGATACGCAGTATTTT.

This chain links TRBV27 with TRBJ1-1; 9 bases map to TRBD1. The CDR3 sequence is 15 residues long. Losses at the gene ends were 4 bases for V and 0 bases for J; bases not matched to a gene: 3. Germline V gene sequence: CDR1 MNHEY, CDR2 SMNVEV (reference sequence). CDR3 sequence: CASSWGQGLNTEAFF. For the CDR3, the DNA is TGTGCCAGCAGTTGGGGACAGGGTCTGAACACTGAAGCTTTCTTT.

This chain uses TRBV6-5 with TRBJ1-6, with D uncertain. The germline CDR1 and CDR2 sequences are MNHEY and SVGAGI. V was shortened by 5 bases and J by 14 bases, with 10 bases between the two germline ends. CDR3 length: 11 residues. The CDR3 nucleotides read TGTGCCAGCAGTGCGGGCGGCACCCTCCACTTT. Its translation: CASSAGGTLHF.

The chain links TRBV28 to TRBJ2-7, with 12 bases aligning to TRBD1. The DNA end favors TRBJ2-5, so the J call may be wrong. There are 14 residues in the CDR3. Germline V gene sequence: CDR1 MDHEN, CDR2 SYDVKM. The CDR3 loop reads CASSGTGGVETQYF. The CDR3 DNA is TGTGCCAGCAGTGGGACAGGGGGCGTGGAGACCCAGTACTTC.